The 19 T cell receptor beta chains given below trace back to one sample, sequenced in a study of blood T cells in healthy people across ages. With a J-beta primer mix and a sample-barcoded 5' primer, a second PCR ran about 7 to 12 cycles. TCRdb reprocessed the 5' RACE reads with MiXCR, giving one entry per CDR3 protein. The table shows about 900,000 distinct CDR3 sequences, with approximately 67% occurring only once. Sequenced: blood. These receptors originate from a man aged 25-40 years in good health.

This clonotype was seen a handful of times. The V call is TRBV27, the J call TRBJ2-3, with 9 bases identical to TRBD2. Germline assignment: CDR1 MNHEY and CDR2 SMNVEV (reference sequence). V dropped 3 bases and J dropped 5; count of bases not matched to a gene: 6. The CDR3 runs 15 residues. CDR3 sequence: CASSLAGTSLDTQYF. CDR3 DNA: TGTGCCAGCAGTTTGGCCGGGACTAGCTTAGATACGCAGTATTTT.

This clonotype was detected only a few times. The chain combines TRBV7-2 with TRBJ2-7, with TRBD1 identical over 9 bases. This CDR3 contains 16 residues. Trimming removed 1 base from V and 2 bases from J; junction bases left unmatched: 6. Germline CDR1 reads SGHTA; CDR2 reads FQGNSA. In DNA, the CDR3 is TGTGCCAGCAGCTTAGATTGGGGACAGGGAGCCTACGAGCAGTACTTC. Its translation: CASSLDWGQGAYEQYF.

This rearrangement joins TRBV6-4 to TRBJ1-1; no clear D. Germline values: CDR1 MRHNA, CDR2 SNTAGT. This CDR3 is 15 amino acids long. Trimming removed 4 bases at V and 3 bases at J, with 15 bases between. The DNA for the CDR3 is TGTGCCAGCAGTGCCACCGGGTGGAGGGACACTGAAGCTTTCTTT. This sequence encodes CASSATGWRDTEAFF.

As DNA, the CDR3 is TGTGCCAGCAGCCTAGGACTAGCGGGGGCCCGCGGCGAGCAGTTCTTC. It yields the protein CASSLGLAGARGEQFF. The chain recombines TRBV11-2 with TRBJ2-1; 13 bases are a match to TRBD2. The germline CDR1 and CDR2 sequences are SGHAT and FQNNGV. This CDR3 is built from 16 residues. J lost 10 bases, V lost 5 bases, and 11 bases had no gene match. Together with reference TRBV11-2 and TRBJ2-1, the CDR3 gives the full variable domain: EAGVAQSPRYKIIEKRQSVAFWCNPISGHATLYWYQQILGQGPKLLIQFQNNGVVDDSQLPKDRFSAERLKGVDSTLKIQPAKLEDSAVYLCASSLGLAGARGEQFFGPGTRLTVL.

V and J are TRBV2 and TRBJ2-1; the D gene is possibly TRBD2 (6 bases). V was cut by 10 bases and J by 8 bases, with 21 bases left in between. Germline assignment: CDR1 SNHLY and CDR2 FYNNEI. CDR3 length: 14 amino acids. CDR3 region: CAIIRPSVGDEQFF. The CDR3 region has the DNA TGTGCCATCATACGGCCTAGCGTTGGCGATGAGCAGTTCTTC.

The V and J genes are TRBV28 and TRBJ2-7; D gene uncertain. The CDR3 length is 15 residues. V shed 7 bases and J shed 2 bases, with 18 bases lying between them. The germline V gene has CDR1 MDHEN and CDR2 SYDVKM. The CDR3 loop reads CASTSREKFPYEQYF. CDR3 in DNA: TGTGCCAGCACCTCACGCGAGAAGTTTCCCTACGAGCAGTACTTC.

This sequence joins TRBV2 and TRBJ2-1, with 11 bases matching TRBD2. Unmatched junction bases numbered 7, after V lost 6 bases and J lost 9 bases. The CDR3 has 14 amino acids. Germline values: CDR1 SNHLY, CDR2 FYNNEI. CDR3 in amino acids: CASRNSGGAFEQFF. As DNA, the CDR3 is TGTGCCAGCAGGAATAGCGGGGGGGCGTTTGAGCAGTTCTTC.

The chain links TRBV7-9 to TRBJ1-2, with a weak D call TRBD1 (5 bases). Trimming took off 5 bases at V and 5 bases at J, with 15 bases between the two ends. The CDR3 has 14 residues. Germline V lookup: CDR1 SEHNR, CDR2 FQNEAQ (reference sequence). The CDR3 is CASSPQGRGYGYTF. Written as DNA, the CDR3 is TGTGCCAGCAGCCCCCAGGGTCGGGGATATGGCTACACCTTC.

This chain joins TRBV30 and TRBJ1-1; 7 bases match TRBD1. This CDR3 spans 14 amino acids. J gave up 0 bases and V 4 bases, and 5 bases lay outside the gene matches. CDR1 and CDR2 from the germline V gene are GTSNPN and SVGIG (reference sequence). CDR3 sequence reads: CAWTTGNMNTEAFF. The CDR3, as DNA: TGTGCCTGGACGACAGGGAACATGAACACTGAAGCTTTCTTT.

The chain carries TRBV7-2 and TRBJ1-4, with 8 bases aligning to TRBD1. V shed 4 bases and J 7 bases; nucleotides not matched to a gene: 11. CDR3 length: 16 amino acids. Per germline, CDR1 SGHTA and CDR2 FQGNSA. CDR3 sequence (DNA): TGTGCCAGCAGCTCCGACTCCGGGACAGGAGGTGAAAAACTGTTTTTT. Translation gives CASSSDSGTGGEKLFF.

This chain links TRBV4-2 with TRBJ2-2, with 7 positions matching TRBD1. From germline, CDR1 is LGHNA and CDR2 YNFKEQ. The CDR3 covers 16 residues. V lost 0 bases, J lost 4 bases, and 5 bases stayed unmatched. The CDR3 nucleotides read TGTGCCAGCAGCCAAGATCTGGCAGGGGGCACCGGGGAGCTGTTTTTT. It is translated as CASSQDLAGGTGELFF.

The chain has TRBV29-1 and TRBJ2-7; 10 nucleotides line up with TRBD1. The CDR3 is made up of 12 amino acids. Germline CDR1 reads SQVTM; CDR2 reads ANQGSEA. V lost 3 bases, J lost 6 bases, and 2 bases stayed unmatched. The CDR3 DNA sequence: TGCAGCGTTGATCGGGACAGGGGCGAGCAGTACTTC. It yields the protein CSVDRDRGEQYF.

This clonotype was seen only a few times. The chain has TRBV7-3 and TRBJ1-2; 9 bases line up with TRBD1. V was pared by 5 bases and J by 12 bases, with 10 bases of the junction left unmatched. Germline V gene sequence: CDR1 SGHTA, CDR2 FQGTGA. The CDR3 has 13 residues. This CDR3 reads CASSPFPGTGNTF. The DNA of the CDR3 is TGTGCCAGCAGCCCATTCCCCGGGACAGGGAACACCTTC.

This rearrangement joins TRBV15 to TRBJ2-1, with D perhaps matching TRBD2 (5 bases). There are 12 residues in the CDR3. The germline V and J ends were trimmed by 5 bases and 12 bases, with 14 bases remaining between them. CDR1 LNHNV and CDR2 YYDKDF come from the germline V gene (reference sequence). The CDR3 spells CATSGSGLVQFF. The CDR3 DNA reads TGTGCCACCAGCGGATCGGGGTTAGTGCAGTTCTTC.

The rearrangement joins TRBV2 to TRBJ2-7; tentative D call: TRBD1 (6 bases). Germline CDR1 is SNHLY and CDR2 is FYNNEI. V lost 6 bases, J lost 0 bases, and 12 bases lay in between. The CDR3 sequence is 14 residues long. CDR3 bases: TGTGCCAGCAGAGGACAGTTAAGCTCCTACGAGCAGTACTTC. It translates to CASRGQLSSYEQYF.

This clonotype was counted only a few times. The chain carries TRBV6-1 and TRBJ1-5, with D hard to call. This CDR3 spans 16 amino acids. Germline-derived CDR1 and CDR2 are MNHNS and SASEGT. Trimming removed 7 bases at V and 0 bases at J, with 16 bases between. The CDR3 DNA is TGTGCCAGCACCTCGGCAGGTTCCGATAGCAATCAGCCCCAGCATTTT. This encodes CASTSAGSDSNQPQHF.

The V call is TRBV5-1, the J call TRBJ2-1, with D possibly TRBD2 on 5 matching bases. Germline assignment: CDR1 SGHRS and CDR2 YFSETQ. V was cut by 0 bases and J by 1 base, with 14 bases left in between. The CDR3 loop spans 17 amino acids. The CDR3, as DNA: TGCGCCAGCAGCTTGGGGGGTAGCGCCAAGTCCTACAATGAGCAGTTCTTC. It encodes CASSLGGSAKSYNEQFF.

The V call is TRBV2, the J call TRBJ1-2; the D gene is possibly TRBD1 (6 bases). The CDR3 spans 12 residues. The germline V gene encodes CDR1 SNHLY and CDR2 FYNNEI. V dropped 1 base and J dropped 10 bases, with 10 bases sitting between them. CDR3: CASSEEDSLYTF. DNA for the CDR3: TGTGCCAGCAGTGAAGAGGACAGTCTCTACACCTTC.

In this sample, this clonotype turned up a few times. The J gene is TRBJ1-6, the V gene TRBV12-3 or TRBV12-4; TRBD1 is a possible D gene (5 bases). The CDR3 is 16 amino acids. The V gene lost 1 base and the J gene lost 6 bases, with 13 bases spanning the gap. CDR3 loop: CASSLGGTRGNSPLHF. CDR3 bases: TGTGCCAGCAGTTTAGGGGGGACGCGCGGTAATTCACCCCTCCACTTT.